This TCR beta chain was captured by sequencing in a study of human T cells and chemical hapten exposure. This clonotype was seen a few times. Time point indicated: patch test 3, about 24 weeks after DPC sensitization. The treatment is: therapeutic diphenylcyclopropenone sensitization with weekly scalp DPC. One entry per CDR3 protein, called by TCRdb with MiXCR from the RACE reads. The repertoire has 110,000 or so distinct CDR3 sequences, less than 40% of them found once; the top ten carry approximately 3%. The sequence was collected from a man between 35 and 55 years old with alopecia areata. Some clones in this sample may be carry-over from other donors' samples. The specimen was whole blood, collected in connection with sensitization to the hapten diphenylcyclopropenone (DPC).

CDR3 residues: CANTRGEAQYF. The DNA of the CDR3 is TGTGCCAACACTCGGGGGGAGGCCCAGTACTTC. The genes are TRBV7-9 and TRBJ2-5; 7 bases align to TRBD2. The CDR3 is 11 amino acids. After removal of 10 bases from V and 9 bases from J, the junction contained 8 bases not matched to a gene. Germline V gives CDR1 SEHNR, CDR2 FQNEAQ (reference sequence).